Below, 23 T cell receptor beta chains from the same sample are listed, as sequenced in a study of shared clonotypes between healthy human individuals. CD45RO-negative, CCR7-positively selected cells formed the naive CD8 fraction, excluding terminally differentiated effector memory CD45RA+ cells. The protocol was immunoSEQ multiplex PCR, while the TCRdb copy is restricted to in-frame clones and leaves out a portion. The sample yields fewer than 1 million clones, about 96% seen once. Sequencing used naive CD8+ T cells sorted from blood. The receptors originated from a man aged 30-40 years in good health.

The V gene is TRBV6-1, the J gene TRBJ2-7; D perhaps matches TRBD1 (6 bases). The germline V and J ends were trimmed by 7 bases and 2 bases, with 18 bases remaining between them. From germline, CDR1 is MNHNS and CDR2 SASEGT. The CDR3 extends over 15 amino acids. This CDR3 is CASTGNGGGTYEQYF. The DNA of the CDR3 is TGTGCCAGCACCGGAAATGGGGGCGGCACCTACGAGCAGTACTTC.

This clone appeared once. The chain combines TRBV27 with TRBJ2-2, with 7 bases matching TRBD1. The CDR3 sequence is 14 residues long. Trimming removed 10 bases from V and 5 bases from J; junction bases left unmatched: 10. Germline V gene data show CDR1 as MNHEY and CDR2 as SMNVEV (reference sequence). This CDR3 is CATATGTVTGELFF. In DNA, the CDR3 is TGTGCCACCGCCACCGGGACAGTGACCGGGGAGCTGTTTTTT.

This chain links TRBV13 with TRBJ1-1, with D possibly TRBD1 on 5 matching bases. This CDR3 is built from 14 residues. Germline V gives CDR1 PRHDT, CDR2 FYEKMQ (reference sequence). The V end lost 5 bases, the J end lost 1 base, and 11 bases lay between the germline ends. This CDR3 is CASSHTTGNTEAFF. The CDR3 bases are TGTGCCAGCAGCCACACAACAGGGAACACTGAAGCTTTCTTT.

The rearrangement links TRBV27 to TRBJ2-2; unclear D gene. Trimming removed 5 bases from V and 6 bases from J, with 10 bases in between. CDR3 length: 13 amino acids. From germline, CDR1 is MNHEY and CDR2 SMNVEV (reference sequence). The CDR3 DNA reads TGTGCCAGCAGTCCCCTAGTGTCCGGGGAGCTGTTTTTT. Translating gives CASSPLVSGELFF.

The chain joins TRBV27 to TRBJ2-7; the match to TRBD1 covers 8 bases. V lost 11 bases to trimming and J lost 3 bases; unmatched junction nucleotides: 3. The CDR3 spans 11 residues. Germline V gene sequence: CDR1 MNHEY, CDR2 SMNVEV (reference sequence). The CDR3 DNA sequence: TGTGCCGCAGGGGGCGTCTACGAGCAGTACTTC. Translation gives CAAGGVYEQYF.

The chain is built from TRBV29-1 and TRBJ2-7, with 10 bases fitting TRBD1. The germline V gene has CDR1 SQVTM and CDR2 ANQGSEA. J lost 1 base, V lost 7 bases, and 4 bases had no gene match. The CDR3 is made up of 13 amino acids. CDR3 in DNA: TGCAGCGCCGGACAGGGGGATTCCTACGAGCAGTACTTC. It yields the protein CSAGQGDSYEQYF.

DNA for the CDR3: TGTGCCAGTAGTATGGCTTTGAGTAGCGCTCACGAGCAGTACTTC. The encoded protein is CASSMALSSAHEQYF. The chain carries TRBV19 and TRBJ2-7; TRBD2 is a possible D gene (5 bases). Trimming removed 3 bases from V and 5 bases from J, with 17 bases in between. This CDR3 spans 15 amino acids. Germline loops: CDR1 LNHDA, CDR2 SQIVND (reference sequence). Together with reference TRBV19 and TRBJ2-7, the CDR3 gives the full variable domain: DGGITQSPKYLFRKEGQNVTLSCEQNLNHDAMYWYRQDPGQGLRLIYYSQIVNDFQKGDIAEGYSVSREKKESFPLTVTSAQKNPTAFYLCASSMALSSAHEQYFGPGTRLTVT.

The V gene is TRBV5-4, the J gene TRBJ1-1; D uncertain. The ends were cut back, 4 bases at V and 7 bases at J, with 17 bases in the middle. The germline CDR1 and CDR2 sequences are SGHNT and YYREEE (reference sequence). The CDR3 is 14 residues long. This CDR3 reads CASSAGPVPFEAFF. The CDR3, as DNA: TGTGCCAGCAGCGCCGGCCCCGTCCCCTTTGAAGCTTTCTTT.

CDR3 region: CASSSGVFSGANVLTF. The DNA of the CDR3 is TGTGCCAGCAGTTCCGGGGTTTTCTCTGGGGCCAACGTCCTGACTTTC. The chain uses TRBV27 and TRBJ2-6, with D tentatively TRBD2 (5 bases). V dropped 4 bases and J dropped 0 bases, with 10 bases sitting between them. This CDR3 has 16 residues. CDR1 and CDR2 (germline): MNHEY, SMNVEV (reference sequence).

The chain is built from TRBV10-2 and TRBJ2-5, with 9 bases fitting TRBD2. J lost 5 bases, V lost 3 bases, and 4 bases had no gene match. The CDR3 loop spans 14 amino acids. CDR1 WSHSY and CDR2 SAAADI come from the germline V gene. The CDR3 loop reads CASSDSGRRETQYF. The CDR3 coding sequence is TGCGCCAGCAGTGATAGCGGGAGACGGGAGACCCAGTACTTC.

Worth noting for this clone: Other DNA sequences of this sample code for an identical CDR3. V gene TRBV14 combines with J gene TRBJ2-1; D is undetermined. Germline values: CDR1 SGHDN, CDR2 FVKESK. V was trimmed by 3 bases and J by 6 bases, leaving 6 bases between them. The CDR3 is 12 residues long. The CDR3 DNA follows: TGTGCCAGCAGCCAGATTGGCAATGAGCAGTTCTTC. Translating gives CASSQIGNEQFF.

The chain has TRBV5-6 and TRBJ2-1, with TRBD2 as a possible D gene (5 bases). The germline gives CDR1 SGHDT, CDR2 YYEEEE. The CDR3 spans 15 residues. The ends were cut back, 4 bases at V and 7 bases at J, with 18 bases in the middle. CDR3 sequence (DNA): TGTGCCAGCAGCCTAGCAGCCGATGCCGAAAATGAGCAGTTCTTC. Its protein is CASSLAADAENEQFF.

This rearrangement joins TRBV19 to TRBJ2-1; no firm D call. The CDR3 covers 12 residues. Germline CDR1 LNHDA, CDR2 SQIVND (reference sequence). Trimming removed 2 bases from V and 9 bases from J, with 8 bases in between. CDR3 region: CASSILGSEQFF. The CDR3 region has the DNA TGTGCCAGTAGTATATTGGGGTCTGAGCAGTTCTTC.

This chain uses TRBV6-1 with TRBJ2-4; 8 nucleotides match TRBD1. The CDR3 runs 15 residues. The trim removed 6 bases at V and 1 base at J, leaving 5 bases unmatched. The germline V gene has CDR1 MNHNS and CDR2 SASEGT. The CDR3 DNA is TGTGCCAGCAGCCCCCGACAGGGGGCCAAAAACATTCAGTACTTC. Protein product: CASSPRQGAKNIQYF.

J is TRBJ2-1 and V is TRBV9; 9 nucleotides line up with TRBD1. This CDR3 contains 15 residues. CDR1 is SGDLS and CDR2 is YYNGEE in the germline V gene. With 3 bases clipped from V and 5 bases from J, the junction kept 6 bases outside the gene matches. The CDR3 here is CASSGQGVLDNEQFF. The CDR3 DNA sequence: TGTGCCAGCAGCGGACAGGGGGTGCTCGACAATGAGCAGTTCTTC.

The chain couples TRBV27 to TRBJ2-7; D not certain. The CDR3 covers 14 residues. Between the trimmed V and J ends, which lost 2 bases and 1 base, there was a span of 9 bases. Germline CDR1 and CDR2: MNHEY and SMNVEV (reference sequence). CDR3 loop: CASSLGKGSYEQYF. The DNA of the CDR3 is TGTGCCAGCAGTTTAGGAAAGGGTTCCTACGAGCAGTACTTC.

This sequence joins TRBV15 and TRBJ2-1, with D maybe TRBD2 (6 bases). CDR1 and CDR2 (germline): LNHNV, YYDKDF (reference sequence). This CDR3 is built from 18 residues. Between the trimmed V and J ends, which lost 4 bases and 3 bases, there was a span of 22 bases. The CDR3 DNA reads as TGTGCCACCAGCACGCAGTTGCGGGGCCCCACCTACTACAATGAGCAGTTCTTC. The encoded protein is CATSTQLRGPTYYNEQFF.

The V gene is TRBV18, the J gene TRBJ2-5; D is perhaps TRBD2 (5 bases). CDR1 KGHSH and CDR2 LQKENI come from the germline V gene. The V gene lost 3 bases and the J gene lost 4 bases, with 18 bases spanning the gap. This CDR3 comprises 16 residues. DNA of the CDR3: TGTGCCAGCTCACCCGGCGAGAGGGTGAAGAGAGAGACCCAGTACTTC. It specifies CASSPGERVKRETQYF.

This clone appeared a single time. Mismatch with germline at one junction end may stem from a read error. The chain's CDR3 is CASGLLAGPLEQYF. CDR3 coding DNA: TGTGCCAGCGGTTTGTTAGCGGGACCACTCGAGCAGTACTTC. The chain is built from TRBV27 and TRBJ2-7, with TRBD2 matching 8 bases. Germline CDR1 and CDR2: MNHEY and SMNVEV (reference sequence). The CDR3 has 14 amino acids.

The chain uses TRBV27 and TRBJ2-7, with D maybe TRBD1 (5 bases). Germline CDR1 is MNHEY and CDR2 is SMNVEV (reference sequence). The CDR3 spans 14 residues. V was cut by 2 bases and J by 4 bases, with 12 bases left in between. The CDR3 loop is CASSLTGAGYEQYF. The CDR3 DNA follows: TGTGCCAGCAGTTTAACAGGAGCAGGTTACGAGCAGTACTTC.

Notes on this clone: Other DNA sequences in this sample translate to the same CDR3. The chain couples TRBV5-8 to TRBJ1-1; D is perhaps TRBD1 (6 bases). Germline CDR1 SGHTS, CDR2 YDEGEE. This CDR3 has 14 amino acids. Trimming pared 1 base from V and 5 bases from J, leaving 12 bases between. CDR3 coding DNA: TGTGCCAGCAGCTTGCGTGAGGGGGATACTGAAGCTTTCTTT. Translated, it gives CASSLREGDTEAFF. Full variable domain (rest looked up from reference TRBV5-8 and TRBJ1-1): EAGVTQSPTHLIKTRGQQATLRCSPISGHTSVYWYQQALGLGLQFLLWYDEGEERNRGNFPPRFSGRQFPNYSSELNVNALELEDSALYLCASSLREGDTEAFFGQGTRLTVV.

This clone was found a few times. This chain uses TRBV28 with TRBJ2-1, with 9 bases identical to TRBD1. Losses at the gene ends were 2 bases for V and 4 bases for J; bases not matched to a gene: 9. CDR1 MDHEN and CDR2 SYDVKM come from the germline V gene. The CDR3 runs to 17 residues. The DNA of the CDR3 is TGTGCCAGCAGTTTACAAGTCCGGGACAGGGATTACAATGAGCAGTTCTTC. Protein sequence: CASSLQVRDRDYNEQFF.

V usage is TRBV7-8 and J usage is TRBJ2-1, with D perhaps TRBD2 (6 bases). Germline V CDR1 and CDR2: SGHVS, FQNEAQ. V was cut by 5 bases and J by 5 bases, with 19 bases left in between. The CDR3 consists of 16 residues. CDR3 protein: CASSPEGAGYNNEQFF. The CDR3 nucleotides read TGTGCCAGCAGCCCCGAAGGGGCGGGATACAACAATGAGCAGTTCTTC.